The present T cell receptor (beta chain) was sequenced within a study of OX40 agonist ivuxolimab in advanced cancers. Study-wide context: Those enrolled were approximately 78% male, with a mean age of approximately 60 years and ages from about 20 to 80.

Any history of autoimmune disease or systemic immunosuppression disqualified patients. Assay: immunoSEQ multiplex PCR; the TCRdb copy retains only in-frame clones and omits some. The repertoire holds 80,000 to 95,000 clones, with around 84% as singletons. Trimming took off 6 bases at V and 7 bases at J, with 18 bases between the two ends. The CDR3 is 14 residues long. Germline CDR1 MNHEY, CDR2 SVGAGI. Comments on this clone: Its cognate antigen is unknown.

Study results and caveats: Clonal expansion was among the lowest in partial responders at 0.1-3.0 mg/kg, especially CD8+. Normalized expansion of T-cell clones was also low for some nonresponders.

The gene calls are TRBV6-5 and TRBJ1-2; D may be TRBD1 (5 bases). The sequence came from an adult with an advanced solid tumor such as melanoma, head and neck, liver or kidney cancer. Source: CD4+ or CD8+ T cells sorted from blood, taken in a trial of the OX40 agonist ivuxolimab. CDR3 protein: CASREMGRLLGYTF. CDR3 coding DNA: TGTGCCAGCAGGGAAATGGGACGGCTTCTTGGCTACACCTTC.